A selection of T cell receptor beta chains follows, all from one sample in a study of cytomegalovirus exposure and HLA in healthy donors. Produced via immunoSEQ multiplex PCR; TCRdb's table is partial and in-frame only. The table shows approximately 130,000 clones, with over 75% occurring only once. Sequenced sample: PBMCs. The receptors were sampled from a woman aged 18-30 years in good health and CMV-seronegative. Each CDR3 is given with its conserved first and last residue. Fields, in order: clone size, D gene, J gene, V gene, CDR3 DNA, CDR3 protein. D genes are given only for firm matches. Clone size is shown for a subset of rows, as once, few, many or a class of expanded clone.

abundance: NA; d_gene: TRBD2; j_gene: TRBJ2-1; v_gene: TRBV5-1; CDR3nt: TGCGCCAGCAGAACCCTAGCGGGAGTCGATGAGCAGTTCTTC; CDR3aa: CASRTLAGVDEQFF
abundance: NA; d_gene: TRBD1; j_gene: TRBJ2-5; v_gene: TRBV6-5; CDR3nt: TGTGCCAGCAGTTGGGACAGGGGTGAGACCCAGTACTTC; CDR3aa: CASSWDRGETQYF
abundance: NA; d_gene: NA; j_gene: TRBJ1-5; v_gene: TRBV27; CDR3nt: TGTGCCAGCAGCCGTGACAGTCATCAGCCCCAGCATTTT; CDR3aa: CASSRDSHQPQHF
abundance: once; d_gene: NA; j_gene: TRBJ2-2; v_gene: TRBV6-4; CDR3nt: TGTGCCAGCAGTGACTCTGGGGCGGACACCGGGGAGCTGTTTTTT; CDR3aa: CASSDSGADTGELFF
abundance: NA; d_gene: NA; j_gene: TRBJ1-2; v_gene: TRBV30; CDR3nt: TGTGCCTATTGTTGGGGGACACGGGGGGAGAACTATGGCTACACCTTC; CDR3aa: CAYCWGTRGENYGYTF
abundance: few; d_gene: TRBD1; j_gene: TRBJ1-3; v_gene: TRBV30; CDR3nt: TGTGCCTGGAGTCTAGATCGGACAGGAGGAAACACCATATATTTT; CDR3aa: CAWSLDRTGGNTIYF
abundance: NA; d_gene: NA; j_gene: TRBJ2-3; v_gene: TRBV5-4; CDR3nt: TGTGCCAGCAGTCGGGATAACCCTAGCACAGATACGCAGTATTTT; CDR3aa: CASSRDNPSTDTQYF
abundance: NA; d_gene: TRBD2; j_gene: TRBJ2-1; v_gene: TRBV7-2; CDR3nt: TGTGCCAGCAGCTTAAAAGCGGGAGACAATGAGCAGTTCTTC; CDR3aa: CASSLKAGDNEQFF
abundance: NA; d_gene: NA; j_gene: TRBJ2-7; v_gene: TRBV7-2; CDR3nt: TGTGCCAGCAGCCCTGTCTCGGGGGGCGCCTACGAGCAGTACTTC; CDR3aa: CASSPVSGGAYEQYF
abundance: NA; d_gene: NA; j_gene: TRBJ1-4; v_gene: TRBV6-1; CDR3nt: TGTGCCAGCACCGGTTACAGGGTCGGCGAAAAACTGTTTTTT; CDR3aa: CASTGYRVGEKLFF
abundance: NA; d_gene: NA; j_gene: TRBJ1-1; v_gene: TRBV25-1; CDR3nt: TGTGCCAGCACCAGGGGTGCTGAAGCTTTCTTT; CDR3aa: CASTRGAEAFF
abundance: NA; d_gene: NA; j_gene: TRBJ1-4; v_gene: TRBV5-1; CDR3nt: TGCGCCAGCAGCTTGGGGTCAGGGCGGGAAGAAAAACTGTTTTTT; CDR3aa: CASSLGSGREEKLFF
abundance: NA; d_gene: TRBD1; j_gene: TRBJ2-7; v_gene: TRBV19; CDR3nt: TGTGCCAGTAGTCTAAAGGACAGGGGCTCCTACGAGCAGTACTTC; CDR3aa: CASSLKDRGSYEQYF
abundance: few; d_gene: TRBD1; j_gene: TRBJ1-1; v_gene: TRBV7-2; CDR3nt: TGTGCCAGCAGCCGTGGACAGGGCCTGAACACTGAAGCTTTCTTT; CDR3aa: CASSRGQGLNTEAFF
abundance: NA; d_gene: NA; j_gene: TRBJ2-5; v_gene: TRBV5-1; CDR3nt: TGCGCCAGCGGACAGACCCAGGGAGAGACCCAGTACTTC; CDR3aa: CASGQTQGETQYF